What follows are 12 T cell receptor beta chains derived from one specimen sequenced in a study of T cells in Graves' hyperthyroidism and ophthalmopathy. The source material, RNA transcripts, was used to amplify TCR beta CDR3 regions. The HTBI primer set was used in a first-round RT-PCR of the TCR CDR3. A single record per CDR3 protein comes from TCRdb applying MiXCR to the multiplex PCR reads. The data contain roughly 500,000 distinct CDR3 sequences, roughly 45% of them singletons. Sequences were obtained from peripheral blood or thyroid tissue (not recorded which). These receptor sequences come from an adult woman with Graves' disease, either hyperthyroidism or ophthalmopathy (not recorded which).

V and J are TRBV6-1 and TRBJ1-5; D is perhaps TRBD1 (5 bases). V was pared by 7 bases and J by 11 bases, with 24 bases between. Germline CDR1 MNHNS, CDR2 SASEGT. This CDR3 contains 15 residues. The CDR3, as DNA: TGTGCCAGCACCGCTGGTGGGAGGGGCCCAGAGACCCAGCATTTT. Its translation is CASTAGGRGPETQHF.

The gene calls are TRBV9 and TRBJ2-5, with D tentatively TRBD2 (6 bases). Trimming removed 4 bases at V and 0 bases at J, with 28 bases between. This CDR3 is built from 20 residues. Germline loops: CDR1 SGDLS, CDR2 YYNGEE. The chain's CDR3 is CASSQDPITSRQGDQETQYF. As DNA, the CDR3 is TGTGCCAGCAGCCAAGATCCCATCACTAGCAGGCAAGGGGACCAAGAGACCCAGTACTTC.

This clonotype has at least ten counts. The rearrangement uses TRBV12-3 or TRBV12-4 and TRBJ1-2, with 8 bases matching TRBD1. V shed 4 bases and J 0 bases; nucleotides not matched to a gene: 4. The CDR3 spans 15 residues. As DNA, the CDR3 is TGTGCCAGCAGTTATAGGGACAGGCCTAACTATGGCTACACCTTC. Translation gives CASSYRDRPNYGYTF.

This clonotype was detected many times. V gene TRBV19 combines with J gene TRBJ1-2, with D tentatively TRBD1 (6 bases). Germline V gives CDR1 LNHDA, CDR2 SQIVND (reference sequence). The length of the CDR3 is 14 residues. Trimming removed 5 bases from V and 0 bases from J, with 10 bases in between. CDR3 nucleotides: TGTGCCAGTAGTGCACAGGGCGCTAACTATGGCTACACCTTC. This gives the protein CASSAQGANYGYTF. The complete variable domain, with remaining parts taken from reference TRBV19 and TRBJ1-2, reads DGGITQSPKYLFRKEGQNVTLSCEQNLNHDAMYWYRQDPGQGLRLIYYSQIVNDFQKGDIAEGYSVSREKKESFPLTVTSAQKNPTAFYLCASSAQGANYGYTFGSGTRLTVV.

The chain has TRBV9 and TRBJ1-2; no firm D call. This CDR3 spans 15 amino acids. Germline V gives CDR1 SGDLS, CDR2 YYNGEE. Trimming removed 4 bases at V and 0 bases at J, with 13 bases between. The CDR3: CASSQRGLANYGYTF. The CDR3 nucleotides are TGTGCCAGCAGCCAAAGAGGGCTAGCTAACTATGGCTACACCTTC.

The J gene is TRBJ1-2, the V gene TRBV7-8; D may be TRBD1 (6 bases). The CDR3 contains 14 residues. Per the germline V gene, CDR1 is SGHVS and CDR2 is FQNEAQ. Trimming removed 3 bases at V and 4 bases at J, with 12 bases between. CDR3 region: CASSFGTLAYGYTF. The CDR3 DNA follows: TGTGCCAGCAGCTTTGGGACACTGGCCTATGGCTACACCTTC.

The chain uses TRBV7-2 and TRBJ1-5; 7 bases line up with TRBD1. Per the germline V gene, CDR1 is SGHTA and CDR2 is FQGNSA. Trimming took 2 bases from V and 5 from J; bases not matched to a gene: 9. This CDR3 region has 16 residues. The CDR3 reads CASSLSVTGSDQPQHF. DNA of the CDR3: TGTGCCAGCAGCTTATCGGTGACAGGGTCTGATCAGCCCCAGCATTTT.

V usage is TRBV2 and J usage is TRBJ2-2; D is unresolved. The length of the CDR3 is 12 residues. Germline loops: CDR1 SNHLY, CDR2 FYNNEI. The V and J ends lost 4 bases and 6 bases respectively, with 6 bases between them. CDR3 region: CASSGAAGELFF. In DNA, the CDR3 is TGTGCCAGCAGTGGAGCTGCCGGGGAGCTGTTTTTT.

This clonotype has a handful of counts. V and J are TRBV4-2 and TRBJ2-2; D possibly corresponds to TRBD2 (7 bases). This CDR3 has 17 residues. Per the germline V gene, CDR1 is LGHNA and CDR2 is YNFKEQ. V lost 0 bases and J 8 bases, leaving 19 bases between the germline ends. This CDR3 is CASSQDLVGGGIGELFF. CDR3 DNA: TGTGCCAGCAGCCAAGATTTGGTGGGAGGGGGTATAGGGGAGCTGTTTTTT.

This chain uses TRBV7-2 with TRBJ1-6; D unclear. The germline V gene has CDR1 SGHTA and CDR2 FQGNSA. Trimming shortened V by 5 bases and J by 2 bases, and 28 bases separated the two germline ends. The length of the CDR3 is 21 residues. CDR3 sequence (DNA): TGTGCCAGCAGCCCCGAGACTAGCGGGAACAGAGGGTGGGCCTATAATTCACCCCTCCACTTT. This translates into CASSPETSGNRGWAYNSPLHF.

The genes are TRBV6-5 and TRBJ2-7; the D is unclear. V was trimmed by 10 bases and J by 3 bases, leaving 16 bases between them. Per germline, CDR1 MNHEY and CDR2 SVGAGI. The CDR3 has 13 residues. The CDR3 here is CATGPPDGYEQYF. CDR3 nucleotide sequence: TGTGCCACTGGACCTCCGGACGGCTACGAGCAGTACTTC.

For this clonotype: The junction does not match germline at one end; this may be a read error. This chain connects TRBV5-5 to TRBJ2-5; perhaps TRBD2 as D (6 bases). This CDR3 is built from 11 residues. Germline CDR1 reads SGHKS; CDR2 reads YYEKEE (reference sequence). CDR3 residues: CASYSAGRVNF. CDR3 bases: TGTGCCAGCTACTCGGCGGGACGAGTCAACTTC.